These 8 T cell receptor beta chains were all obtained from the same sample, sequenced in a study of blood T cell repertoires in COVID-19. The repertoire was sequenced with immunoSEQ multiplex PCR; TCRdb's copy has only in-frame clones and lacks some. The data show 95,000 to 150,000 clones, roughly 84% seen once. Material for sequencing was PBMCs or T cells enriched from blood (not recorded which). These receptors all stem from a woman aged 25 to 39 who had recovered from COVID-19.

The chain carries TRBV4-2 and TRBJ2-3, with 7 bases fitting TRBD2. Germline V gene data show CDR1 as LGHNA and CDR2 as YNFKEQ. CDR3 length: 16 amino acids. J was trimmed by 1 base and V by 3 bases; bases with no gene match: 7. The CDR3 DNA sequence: TGTGCCAGCAGCCATACCCGGGGAGGGGGCACAGATACGCAGTATTTT. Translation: CASSHTRGGGTDTQYF.

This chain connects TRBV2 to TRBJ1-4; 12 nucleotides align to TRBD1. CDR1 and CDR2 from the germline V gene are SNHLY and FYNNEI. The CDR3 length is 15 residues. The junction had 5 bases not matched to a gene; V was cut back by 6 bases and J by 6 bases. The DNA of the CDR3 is TGTGCCAGCAGCCGGGACAGGGGGCCCGATGAAAAACTGTTTTTT. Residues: CASSRDRGPDEKLFF.

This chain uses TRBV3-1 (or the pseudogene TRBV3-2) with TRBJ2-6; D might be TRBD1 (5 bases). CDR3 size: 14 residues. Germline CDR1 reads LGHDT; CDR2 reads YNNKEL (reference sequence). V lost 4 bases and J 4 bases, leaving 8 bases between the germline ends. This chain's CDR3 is CASSRQTGANVLTF. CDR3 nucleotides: TGTGCCAGCAGCCGACAGACCGGGGCCAACGTCCTGACTTTC.

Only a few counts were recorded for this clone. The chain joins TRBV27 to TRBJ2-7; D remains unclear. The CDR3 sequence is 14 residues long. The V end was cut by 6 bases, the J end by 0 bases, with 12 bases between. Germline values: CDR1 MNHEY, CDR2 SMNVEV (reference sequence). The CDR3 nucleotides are TGTGCCAGCAGCCGTTCCGGGTACTCCTACGAGCAGTACTTC. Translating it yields CASSRSGYSYEQYF.

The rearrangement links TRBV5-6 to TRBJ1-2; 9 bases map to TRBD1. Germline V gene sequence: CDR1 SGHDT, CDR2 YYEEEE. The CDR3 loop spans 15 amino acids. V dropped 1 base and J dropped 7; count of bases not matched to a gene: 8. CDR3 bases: TGTGCCAGCAGCTTGCTCGCGGGACAGGGATCTGGCTACACCTTC. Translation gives CASSLLAGQGSGYTF.

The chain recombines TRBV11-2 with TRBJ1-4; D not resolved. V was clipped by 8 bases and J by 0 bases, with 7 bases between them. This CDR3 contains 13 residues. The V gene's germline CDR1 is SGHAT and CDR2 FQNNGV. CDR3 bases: TGTGCCAGCCGACGGGCAACTAATGAAAAACTGTTTTTT. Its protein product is CASRRATNEKLFF.

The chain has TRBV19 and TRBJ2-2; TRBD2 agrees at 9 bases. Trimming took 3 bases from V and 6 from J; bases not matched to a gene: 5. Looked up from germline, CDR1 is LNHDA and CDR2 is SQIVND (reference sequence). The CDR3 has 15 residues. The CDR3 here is CASSIGQREAGELFF. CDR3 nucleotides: TGTGCCAGTAGTATCGGGCAGCGGGAGGCCGGGGAGCTGTTTTTT.

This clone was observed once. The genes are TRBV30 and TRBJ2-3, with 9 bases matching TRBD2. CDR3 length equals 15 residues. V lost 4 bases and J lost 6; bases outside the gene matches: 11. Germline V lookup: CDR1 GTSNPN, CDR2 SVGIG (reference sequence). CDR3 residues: CAWKTGLAGTDTQYF. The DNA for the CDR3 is TGTGCCTGGAAAACGGGGCTAGCGGGAACCGATACGCAGTATTTT.